This T cell receptor (beta chain) was captured by sequencing in a study of blood T cells in healthy people across ages. Total RNA was extracted at no less than 6 micrograms per sample. The CDR3 is 13 amino acids. The germline V and J ends were trimmed by 8 bases and 4 bases, with 14 bases remaining between them. The second PCR ran about 6 to 12 cycles with a sample-barcoded 5' primer and J-beta primers. Tags on each cDNA molecule came from a template-switch adaptor with 12 random nucleotides. One entry per CDR3 protein results from TCRdb running MiXCR on the 5' RACE reads. Found here are 1 million or so distinct CDR3 sequences, 25% of them singletons; the top ten hold 0.65% to 0.95%. The sample was also reused in another study, on T cells of mothers and their children. That publication notes: Study donors consisted of a few healthy Caucasian mothers and their six children. Mothers and children who were related shared slightly more overlap than unrelated pairs, but not significantly more.

V gene TRBV12-3 or TRBV12-4 combines with J gene TRBJ2-5; no firm D call. This clonotype was obtained from a girl aged 2 to 10 in good health. The sequenced material came from blood. CDR3 protein: CASGPPSLETQYF. The CDR3 region has the DNA TGTGCCAGCGGCCCGCCCAGCCTAGAGACCCAGTACTTC.